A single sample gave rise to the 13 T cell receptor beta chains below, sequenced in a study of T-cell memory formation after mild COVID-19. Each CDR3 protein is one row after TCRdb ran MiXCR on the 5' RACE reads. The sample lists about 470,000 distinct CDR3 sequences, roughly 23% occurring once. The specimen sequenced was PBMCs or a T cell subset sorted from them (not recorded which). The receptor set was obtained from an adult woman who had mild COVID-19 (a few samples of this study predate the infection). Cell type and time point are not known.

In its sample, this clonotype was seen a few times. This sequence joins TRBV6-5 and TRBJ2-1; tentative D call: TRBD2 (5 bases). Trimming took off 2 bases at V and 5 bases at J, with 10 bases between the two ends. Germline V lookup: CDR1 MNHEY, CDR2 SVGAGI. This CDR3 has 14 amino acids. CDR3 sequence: CASSYGGRDNEQFF. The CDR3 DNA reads TGTGCCAGCAGTTACGGCGGGCGAGACAATGAGCAGTTCTTC.

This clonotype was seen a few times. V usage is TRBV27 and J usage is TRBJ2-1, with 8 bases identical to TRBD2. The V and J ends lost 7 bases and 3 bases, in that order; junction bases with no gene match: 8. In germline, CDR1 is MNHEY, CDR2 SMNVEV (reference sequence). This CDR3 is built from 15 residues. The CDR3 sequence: CASTPGGNFYNEQFF. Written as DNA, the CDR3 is TGTGCCAGCACCCCGGGGGGGAATTTCTACAATGAGCAGTTCTTC.

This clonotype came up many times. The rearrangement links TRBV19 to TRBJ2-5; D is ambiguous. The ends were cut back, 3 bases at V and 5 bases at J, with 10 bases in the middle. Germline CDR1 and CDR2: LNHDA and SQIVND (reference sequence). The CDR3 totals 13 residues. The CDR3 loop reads CASSISFGETQYF. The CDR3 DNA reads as TGTGCCAGTAGTATCTCCTTCGGGGAGACCCAGTACTTC.

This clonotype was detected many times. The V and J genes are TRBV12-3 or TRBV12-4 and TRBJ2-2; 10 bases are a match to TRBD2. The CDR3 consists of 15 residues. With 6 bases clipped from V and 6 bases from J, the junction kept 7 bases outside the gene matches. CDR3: CASSPSGREAGELFF. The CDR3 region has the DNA TGTGCCAGCAGCCCTAGCGGGAGAGAGGCCGGGGAGCTGTTTTTT.

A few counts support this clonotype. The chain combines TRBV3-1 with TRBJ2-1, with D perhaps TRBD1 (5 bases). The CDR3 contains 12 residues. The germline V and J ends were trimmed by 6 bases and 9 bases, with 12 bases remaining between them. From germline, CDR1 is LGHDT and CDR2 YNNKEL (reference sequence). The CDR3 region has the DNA TGTGCCAGCAGTCGCAGGGTAAGTGAGCAGTTCTTC. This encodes CASSRRVSEQFF.

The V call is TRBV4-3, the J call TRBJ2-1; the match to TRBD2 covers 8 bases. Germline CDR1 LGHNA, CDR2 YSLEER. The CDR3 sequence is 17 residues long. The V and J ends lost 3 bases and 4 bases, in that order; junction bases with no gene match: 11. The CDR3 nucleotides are TGCGCCAGCAGCCAGCAGAGACTAGCGAGGGGGTACAATGAGCAGTTCTTC. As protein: CASSQQRLARGYNEQFF.

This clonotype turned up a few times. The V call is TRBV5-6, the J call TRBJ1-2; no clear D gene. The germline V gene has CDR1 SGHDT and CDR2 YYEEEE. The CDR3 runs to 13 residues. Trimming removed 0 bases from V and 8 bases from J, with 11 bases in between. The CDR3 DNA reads TGTGCCAGCAGCTTGGAGTCGGACGTGGGCTACACCTTC. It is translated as CASSLESDVGYTF.

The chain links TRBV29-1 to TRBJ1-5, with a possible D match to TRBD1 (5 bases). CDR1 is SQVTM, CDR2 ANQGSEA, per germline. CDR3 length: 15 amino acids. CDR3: CSVSLGGRSNQPQHF. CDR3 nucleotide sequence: TGCAGTGTCTCTTTGGGGGGTCGAAGCAATCAGCCCCAGCATTTT.

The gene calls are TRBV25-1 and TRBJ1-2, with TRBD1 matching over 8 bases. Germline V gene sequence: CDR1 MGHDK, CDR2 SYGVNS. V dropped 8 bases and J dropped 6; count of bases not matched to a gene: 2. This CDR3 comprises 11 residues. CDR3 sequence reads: CASRTGNGYTF. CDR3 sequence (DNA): TGTGCCAGCCGGACAGGGAATGGCTACACCTTC.

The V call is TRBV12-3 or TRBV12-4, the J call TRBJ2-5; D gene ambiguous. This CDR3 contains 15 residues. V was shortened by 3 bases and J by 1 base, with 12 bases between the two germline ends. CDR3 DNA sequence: TGTGCCAGCAGTTTCGGACCCCTGTCCCAAGAGACCCAGTACTTC. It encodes CASSFGPLSQETQYF.

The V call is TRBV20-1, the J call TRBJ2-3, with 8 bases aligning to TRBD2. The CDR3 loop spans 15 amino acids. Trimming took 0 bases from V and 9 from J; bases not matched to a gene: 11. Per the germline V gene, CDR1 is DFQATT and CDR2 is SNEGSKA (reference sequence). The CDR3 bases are TGCAGTGCTAGAGATTTGCGGGGGGACCCCGAGACGCAGTATTTT. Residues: CSARDLRGDPETQYF.

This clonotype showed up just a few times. The CDR3 DNA is TGCAGCGTTGCCCTGGCAGTTGCCTACGAGCAGTACTTC. Translation gives CSVALAVAYEQYF. The V and J genes are TRBV29-1 and TRBJ2-7; D is unresolved. Trimming cost V 4 bases and J 2 bases, with 12 bases left between them. The germline CDR1 and CDR2 sequences are SQVTM and ANQGSEA. CDR3 size: 13 residues.

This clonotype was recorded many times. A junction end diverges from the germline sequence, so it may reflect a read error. The CDR3 here is CASSPEGYEQYF. In nucleotides, the CDR3 is TGTGCCAGCAGCCCGGAGGGCTACGAGCAGTACTTC. The rearrangement joins TRBV5-1 to TRBJ2-7; weak D call: TRBD2 (6 bases). The CDR3 contains 12 residues. Germline V gene data show CDR1 as SGHRS and CDR2 as YFSETQ.